These 26 T cell receptor beta chains originate from one sample sequenced in a study of OX40 agonist ivuxolimab in advanced cancers. Here immunoSEQ multiplex PCR was the method, and the copy in TCRdb shows in-frame clones only, minus some. The table shows more than 90,000 clones, with roughly four fifths occurring only once. The specimen comprised CD4+ or CD8+ T cells sorted from blood, sampled in a trial of the OX40 agonist ivuxolimab. The receptors were sampled from an adult with an advanced solid tumor such as melanoma, head and neck, liver or kidney cancer.

The chain combines TRBV9 with TRBJ2-5; TRBD2 aligns across 10 bases. Germline V lookup: CDR1 SGDLS, CDR2 YYNGEE. Germline trimming cut 5 bases from V and 5 bases from J; bases unmatched to any gene: 9. The CDR3 has 15 amino acids. The DNA of the CDR3 is TGTGCCAGCAGTTACGGAGCGGGAGGGCCGGAGACCCAGTACTTC. Residues: CASSYGAGGPETQYF.

The rearrangement joins TRBV29-1 to TRBJ1-1; D perhaps matches TRBD1 (5 bases). Trimming took 3 bases from V and 6 from J, leaving 17 bases between them. The CDR3 totals 14 residues. In germline, CDR1 is SQVTM, CDR2 ANQGSEA. In DNA, the CDR3 is TGCAGCGTTGAGGGTCGACAGAAATCCCCTGAAGCTTTCTTT. This translates into CSVEGRQKSPEAFF. The whole variable domain, remainder taken from reference TRBV29-1 and TRBJ1-1, is SAVISQKPSRDICQRGTSLTIQCQVDSQVTMMFWYRQQPGQSLTLIATANQGSEATYESGFVIDKFPISRPNLTFSTLTVSNMSPEDSSIYLCSVEGRQKSPEAFFGQGTRLTVV.

This clone was seen only a few times. The genes are TRBV7-3 and TRBJ2-7; D is unresolved. Germline CDR1 SGHTA, CDR2 FQGTGA. The CDR3 contains 13 residues. Between the trimmed V and J ends, which lost 1 base and 3 bases, there was a span of 7 bases. The CDR3 here is CASSLMMGYEQYF. CDR3 nucleotides: TGTGCCAGCAGCTTAATGATGGGCTACGAGCAGTACTTC.

The chain has TRBV4-2 and TRBJ2-7; TRBD1 is a possible D gene (5 bases). CDR1 is LGHNA, CDR2 YNFKEQ, per germline. The CDR3 is 13 residues long. Trimming took off 3 bases at V and 3 bases at J, with 9 bases between the two ends. CDR3 loop: CASSQAGHYEQYF. For the CDR3, the DNA is TGTGCCAGCAGCCAGGCTGGACACTACGAGCAGTACTTC.

This chain uses TRBV28 with TRBJ2-7; possibly TRBD1 or TRBD2 for D (5 bases each). Trimming stripped 8 bases from V and 11 bases from J, with 19 bases between. The CDR3 totals 12 residues. Germline values: CDR1 MDHEN, CDR2 SYDVKM. CDR3 region: CASAHGDVRKYF. The CDR3, as DNA: TGTGCCAGCGCCCACGGGGACGTTCGAAAGTACTTC.

A few counts support this clone. The chain's CDR3 is CASSYDGSDEQYF. The CDR3 DNA is TGTGCCAGCAGTTACGACGGATCTGACGAGCAGTACTTC. V gene TRBV6-5 combines with J gene TRBJ2-7; D gene unclear. Between the trimmed V and J ends, which lost 2 bases and 5 bases, there was a span of 10 bases. The CDR3 contains 13 residues. Germline assignment: CDR1 MNHEY and CDR2 SVGAGI.

The genes are TRBV7-2 and TRBJ2-5; TRBD2 matches at 7 bases. Germline CDR1 and CDR2: SGHTA and FQGNSA. V lost 5 bases, J lost 2 bases, and 5 bases stayed unmatched. CDR3 size: 14 residues. The CDR3 DNA sequence: TGTGCCAGCAGCCCTCGAGCGGGGCAAGAGACCCAGTACTTC. Its translation: CASSPRAGQETQYF.

This clone has only a few counts. The chain carries TRBV4-1 and TRBJ2-5, with TRBD2 matching 10 bases. Germline V gene data show CDR1 as MGHRA and CDR2 as YSYEKL. This CDR3 spans 15 amino acids. The J segment lost 5 bases and the V segment lost 2 bases, leaving 5 bases of the junction unmatched. CDR3 nucleotides: TGCGCCAGCAGCCAACTTCTAGCGGGAGTGGAGACCCAGTACTTC. This codes for CASSQLLAGVETQYF.

The chain uses TRBV10-3 and TRBJ1-6; 9 bases agree with TRBD1. The CDR3 is made up of 13 amino acids. The ends lost 11 bases at V and 9 bases at J; junction bases unmatched: 8. Germline values: CDR1 ENHRY, CDR2 SYGVKD. Here the CDR3 reads CALRTGDSSPLHF. The CDR3 DNA is TGTGCCTTAAGGACAGGGGATAGTTCACCCCTCCACTTT.

The rearrangement joins TRBV5-3 to TRBJ1-6; D might be TRBD1 (6 bases). TRBV5-3 is an ORF, and what it does is uncertain. This CDR3 is 17 amino acids long. Deletions cut 0 bases from V and 7 bases from J, with 17 bases between. CDR3 sequence (DNA): TGTGCCAGAAGCTTGGAATCCGAGGGGGTGTTGAATTCACCCCTCCACTTT. Its translation: CARSLESEGVLNSPLHF.

This clone was counted only a few times. The rearrangement links TRBV5-4 to TRBJ1-4; 10 bases are shared with TRBD1. The J segment lost 7 bases and the V segment lost 2 bases, leaving 2 bases of the junction unmatched. CDR3 size: 14 residues. Germline CDR1 and CDR2: SGHNT and YYREEE (reference sequence). The CDR3 is CASSFRDRGEKLFF. The CDR3 bases are TGTGCCAGCAGCTTCCGGGACAGGGGTGAAAAACTGTTTTTT.

The chain uses TRBV5-6 and TRBJ1-2; D ambiguous. The germline V and J ends were trimmed by 4 bases and 3 bases, with 10 bases remaining between them. Germline V gene data show CDR1 as SGHDT and CDR2 as YYEEEE. The CDR3 covers 13 residues. CDR3 DNA sequence: TGTGCCAGCAGCCTCAGCACAGACTATGGCTACACCTTC. This sequence encodes CASSLSTDYGYTF.

The V and J genes are TRBV7-9 and TRBJ2-1, with 11 bases matching TRBD2. Germline loops: CDR1 SEHNR, CDR2 FQNEAQ (reference sequence). The CDR3 consists of 15 residues. V dropped 5 bases and J dropped 5; count of bases not matched to a gene: 5. The CDR3 sequence: CASSRGLADHNEQFF. CDR3 DNA sequence: TGTGCCAGCAGCCGGGGACTAGCGGACCACAATGAGCAGTTCTTC.

The chain is built from TRBV5-6 and TRBJ2-5; maybe TRBD1 (6 bases). V was shortened by 1 base and J by 2 bases, with 12 bases between the two germline ends. Germline V gene data show CDR1 as SGHDT and CDR2 as YYEEEE. CDR3 length: 15 amino acids. The CDR3 sequence: CASSLYGQGQETQYF. The CDR3 DNA is TGTGCCAGCAGCTTGTACGGGCAGGGGCAAGAGACCCAGTACTTC.

The CDR3 here is CSVAPGGQYEQYF. The CDR3 coding sequence is TGCAGCGTTGCACCGGGGGGGCAATACGAGCAGTACTTC. The chain joins TRBV29-1 to TRBJ2-7, with TRBD2 identical over 8 bases. Losses at the gene ends were 4 bases for V and 4 bases for J; bases not matched to a gene: 6. The CDR3 runs to 13 residues. Germline values: CDR1 SQVTM, CDR2 ANQGSEA.

V usage is TRBV5-1 and J usage is TRBJ1-1; D ambiguous. The length of the CDR3 is 12 residues. V gave up 2 bases and J gave up 4 bases, with 6 bases separating them. Germline V gives CDR1 SGHRS, CDR2 YFSETQ. The CDR3 region has the DNA TGCGCCAGCAGCTTCGGGTCCACTGAAGCTTTCTTT. Amino acid sequence: CASSFGSTEAFF.

This chain uses TRBV19 with TRBJ2-1, with a possible D match to TRBD2 (6 bases). The V gene lost 5 bases and the J gene lost 5 bases, with 13 bases spanning the gap. This CDR3 is 14 amino acids long. Germline CDR1 reads LNHDA; CDR2 reads SQIVND (reference sequence). The CDR3 here is CASSLWREDNEQFF. CDR3 nucleotide sequence: TGTGCCAGTAGTCTCTGGCGGGAAGACAATGAGCAGTTCTTC.

The chain uses TRBV6-1 and TRBJ1-2; possible D gene TRBD1, 6 bases. V lost 7 bases and J lost 3, with 15 bases in between. Germline CDR1 is MNHNS and CDR2 is SASEGT. The CDR3 is 14 residues long. CDR3 protein: CASTPGGSYYGYTF. The CDR3 DNA sequence: TGTGCCAGCACCCCGGGGGGCAGCTACTATGGCTACACCTTC.

The rearrangement uses TRBV27 and TRBJ2-7, with D unclear. CDR1 and CDR2 from the germline V gene are MNHEY and SMNVEV (reference sequence). This CDR3 has 11 amino acids. V was clipped by 7 bases and J by 0 bases, with 4 bases between them. DNA of the CDR3: TGTGCCAGCAAGGCCTCCTACGAGCAGTACTTC. The encoded protein is CASKASYEQYF.

The chain combines TRBV19 with TRBJ2-1; either TRBD1 or TRBD2 may fit D (5 bases each). CDR3 length: 13 amino acids. From germline, CDR1 is LNHDA and CDR2 SQIVND (reference sequence). Trimming pared 3 bases from V and 9 bases from J, leaving 12 bases between. The CDR3 region is CASSIKTGTEQFF. Here the CDR3 DNA reads TGTGCCAGTAGTATTAAAACGGGGACTGAGCAGTTCTTC.

This clone occurred a few times. The V and J genes are TRBV5-4 and TRBJ2-4, with 10 positions matching TRBD2. Germline CDR1 is SGHNT and CDR2 is YYREEE (reference sequence). The CDR3 is 15 residues long. V was pared by 2 bases and J by 1 base, with 0 bases of the junction left unmatched. CDR3: CASSFSGGAKNIQYF. The CDR3 region has the DNA TGTGCCAGCAGCTTTAGCGGGGGGGCCAAAAACATTCAGTACTTC. Full variable domain (rest looked up from reference TRBV5-4 and TRBJ2-4): ETGVTQSPTHLIKTRGQQVTLRCSSQSGHNTVSWYQQALGQGPQFIFQYYREEENGRGNFPPRFSGLQFPNYSSELNVNALELDDSALYLCASSFSGGAKNIQYFGAGTRLSVL.

This chain uses TRBV6-5 with TRBJ2-1, with TRBD2 matching 9 bases. There are 14 residues in the CDR3. J was trimmed by 5 bases and V by 6 bases; bases with no gene match: 5. Germline CDR1 is MNHEY and CDR2 is SVGAGI. For the CDR3, the DNA is TGTGCCAGCAGCCTTAGCGGGAGTGACAATGAGCAGTTCTTC. Translation: CASSLSGSDNEQFF.

This rearrangement joins TRBV7-9 to TRBJ2-1; D gene ambiguous. V was shortened by 3 bases and J by 1 base, with 4 bases between the two germline ends. Germline V CDR1 and CDR2: SEHNR, FQNEAQ (reference sequence). The CDR3 has 13 amino acids. CDR3 in amino acids: CASSFVSYNEQFF. The CDR3 nucleotides are TGTGCCAGCAGCTTCGTATCCTACAATGAGCAGTTCTTC.

J is TRBJ2-1 and V is TRBV5-6; tentative D call: TRBD2 (7 bases). The CDR3 runs to 15 residues. The V gene lost 0 bases and the J gene lost 6 bases, with 13 bases spanning the gap. Germline V gene data show CDR1 as SGHDT and CDR2 as YYEEEE. CDR3 nucleotide sequence: TGTGCCAGCAGCTTGGTGCGGGGGCTTGGCAATGAGCAGTTCTTC. Translating it yields CASSLVRGLGNEQFF.

This sequence joins TRBV5-1 and TRBJ2-7, with TRBD2 as a possible D gene (5 bases). Trimming pared 3 bases from V and 1 base from J, leaving 11 bases between. Germline V gene sequence: CDR1 SGHRS, CDR2 YFSETQ. The CDR3 has 14 amino acids. CDR3 coding DNA: TGCGCCAGCAGCTCTGTCCCGGGGTCCTACGAGCAGTACTTC. Protein: CASSSVPGSYEQYF. Full variable domain (outside the CDR3, taken from reference TRBV5-1 and TRBJ2-7): KAGVTQTPRYLIKTRGQQVTLSCSPISGHRSVSWYQQTPGQGLQFLFEYFSETQRNKGNFPGRFSGRQFSNSRSEMNVSTLELGDSALYLCASSSVPGSYEQYFGPGTRLTVT.

The chain carries TRBV5-1 and TRBJ2-5, with D tentatively TRBD1 (6 bases). CDR1 SGHRS and CDR2 YFSETQ come from the germline V gene. V gave up 2 bases and J gave up 2 bases, with 10 bases separating them. The CDR3 has 14 residues. The CDR3 DNA is TGCGCCAGCAGCTTCGGACAGCTTCAAGAGACCCAGTACTTC. This codes for CASSFGQLQETQYF. The full variable domain, with the rest looked up from reference TRBV5-1 and TRBJ2-5, is KAGVTQTPRYLIKTRGQQVTLSCSPISGHRSVSWYQQTPGQGLQFLFEYFSETQRNKGNFPGRFSGRQFSNSRSEMNVSTLELGDSALYLCASSFGQLQETQYFGPGTRLLVL.